A single TCR beta chain is shown here with its context. The sample belongs to a study of T cell changes during pregnancy in multiple sclerosis. This CDR3 region has 15 residues. V was clipped by 0 bases and J by 3 bases; unmatched bases: 7. Looked up from germline, CDR1 is GTSNPN and CDR2 is SVGIG (reference sequence). The table came from immunoSEQ multiplex PCR; TCRdb's copy has only in-frame clones and leaves some out. The table shows roughly 60,000 clones, with roughly 92% occurring only once. The TCR comes from a female donor with multiple sclerosis, enrolled in a pregnancy study. This chain links TRBV30 with TRBJ1-1, with 7 bases identical to TRBD1. Source: peripheral blood, taken in the second trimester of pregnancy. CDR3 sequence: CAWSVGAGGDTEAFF. The CDR3 region has the DNA TGTGCCTGGAGTGTAGGGGCAGGGGGTGACACTGAAGCTTTCTTT.